What follows are 10 T cell receptor beta chains derived from one specimen sequenced in a study of PD-1 blockade in classical Hodgkin lymphoma. Data came from immunoSEQ multiplex PCR; TCRdb stores just in-frame clones and leaves some out. The sample holds 53,000 or so clones, roughly 80% seen once. Brentuximab vedotin exposure varied among the patients, all of whom had relapsed after autologous stem cell transplantation. This specimen was peripheral blood mononuclear cells (PBMCs), taken at baseline. These receptors were obtained from a human donor with classical Hodgkin lymphoma.

This sequence joins TRBV28 and TRBJ1-2; D not resolved. CDR1 MDHEN and CDR2 SYDVKM come from the germline V gene. The V and J ends lost 3 bases and 3 bases respectively, with 8 bases between them. The CDR3 consists of 13 residues. The CDR3 loop reads CASSLGNDYGYTF. CDR3 bases: TGTGCCAGCAGTTTGGGCAATGACTATGGCTACACCTTC.

V and J are TRBV19 and TRBJ2-6; D is ambiguous. Germline CDR1 LNHDA, CDR2 SQIVND (reference sequence). V was clipped by 6 bases and J by 1 base, with 10 bases between them. The CDR3 consists of 15 residues. CDR3 bases: TGTGCCAGTAGCTTCCTGCCGTCTGGGGCCAACGTCCTGACTTTC. It encodes CASSFLPSGANVLTF.

V and J are TRBV15 and TRBJ2-7; 7 bases are a match to TRBD1. V shed 5 bases and J 3 bases; nucleotides not matched to a gene: 10. The CDR3 runs 15 residues. CDR1 and CDR2 (germline): LNHNV, YYDKDF (reference sequence). The chain's CDR3 is CATSPRGNRGYEQYF. CDR3 in DNA: TGTGCCACCAGCCCCAGGGGGAACAGGGGCTACGAGCAGTACTTC.

The V call is TRBV5-1, the J call TRBJ2-1; no definite D call. CDR3 length: 15 residues. The V and J ends lost 0 bases and 0 bases respectively, with 7 bases between them. CDR1 SGHRS and CDR2 YFSETQ come from the germline V gene. The CDR3 loop reads CASSLEASSYNEQFF. The CDR3 DNA sequence: TGCGCCAGCAGCTTGGAGGCGAGCTCCTACAATGAGCAGTTCTTC.

This chain uses TRBV5-1 with TRBJ1-4, with D possibly being TRBD1 (6 bases). The CDR3 is 15 amino acids. Germline V gene sequence: CDR1 SGHRS, CDR2 YFSETQ. Trimming pared 0 bases from V and 6 bases from J, leaving 12 bases between. The CDR3: CASSLEEGVYEKLFF. The DNA for the CDR3 is TGCGCCAGCAGCTTGGAAGAGGGGGTCTATGAAAAACTGTTTTTT.

The genes are TRBV19 and TRBJ2-7, with 10 bases fitting TRBD2. Trimming cost V 5 bases and J 6 bases; bases outside gene matches: 10. Germline CDR1 is LNHDA and CDR2 is SQIVND (reference sequence). The CDR3 is 15 amino acids. The CDR3 loop reads CASSANRGLATEQYF. CDR3 bases: TGTGCCAGTAGTGCGAACCGGGGACTAGCGACCGAGCAGTACTTC.

This clone appeared a single time. The DNA of the CDR3 is TGCGCCAGCAGCCAAGAGGGGCAGGGAGCGGGAGTTAAGAATGAGCAGTTCTTC. Translated, it gives CASSQEGQGAGVKNEQFF. The chain recombines TRBV4-3 with TRBJ2-1, with 8 bases identical to TRBD2. The CDR3 spans 18 residues. Germline V gene lookup returns CDR1 LGHNA and CDR2 YSLEER. V was pared by 0 bases and J by 7 bases, with 14 bases of the junction left unmatched.

The chain joins TRBV6-1 to TRBJ2-3; D not resolved. Germline assignment: CDR1 MNHNS and CDR2 SASEGT. Trimming removed 7 bases at V and 0 bases at J, with 2 bases between. CDR3 length: 11 amino acids. CDR3 nucleotide sequence: TGTGCCAGCAAGAGCACAGATACGCAGTATTTT. It encodes CASKSTDTQYF.

Notes on this clone: Other DNA sequences in the sample encode the same CDR3. This chain uses TRBV6-1 with TRBJ2-1, with 13 bases fitting TRBD2. CDR1 and CDR2 from the germline V gene are MNHNS and SASEGT. The CDR3 contains 16 residues. Germline trimming cut 2 bases from V and 5 bases from J; bases unmatched to any gene: 3. The CDR3 sequence is CASSEWGTSGNNEQFF. The CDR3 bases are TGTGCCAGCAGTGAATGGGGGACTAGCGGGAACAATGAGCAGTTCTTC.

This chain connects TRBV19 to TRBJ2-2; possibly TRBD2 for D (5 bases). The germline V and J ends were trimmed by 1 base and 0 bases, with 6 bases remaining between them. The length of the CDR3 is 15 residues. Germline values: CDR1 LNHDA, CDR2 SQIVND (reference sequence). Here the CDR3 DNA reads TGTGCCAGTAGTATAGGAGCGGCGAACACCGGGGAGCTGTTTTTT. Protein: CASSIGAANTGELFF.